Presented here are 29 T cell receptor beta chains from one specimen sequenced in a study of cytomegalovirus exposure and HLA in healthy donors. Primers: 60 Vbeta forward and 13 Jbeta reverse. Profiled with immunoSEQ multiplex PCR; TCRdb holds only in-frame clones, not every one. The sample has 250,000 to 350,000 clones, 80% seen once. The sequenced sample was PBMCs. These receptors all stem from a girl aged 2-9 years in good health and CMV-seronegative.

The chain joins TRBV7-3 to TRBJ2-1; the D is unclear. This CDR3 has 13 residues. The V gene's germline CDR1 is SGHTA and CDR2 FQGTGA. The ends were cut back, 5 bases at V and 6 bases at J, with 11 bases in the middle. CDR3 region: CASSREPFNEQFF. The CDR3 coding sequence is TGTGCCAGCAGCCGAGAGCCCTTCAATGAGCAGTTCTTC.

The CDR3 region is CASSPASGTHNTGELFF. The CDR3 nucleotides read TGCGCCAGCAGCCCCGCCTCCGGGACACATAACACCGGGGAGCTGTTTTTT. This chain joins TRBV5-1 and TRBJ2-2, with a tentative D call TRBD1 (6 bases). This CDR3 has 17 amino acids. Trimming left V 4 bases short and J 2 bases short, with 18 bases between. Germline CDR1 reads SGHRS; CDR2 reads YFSETQ.

As regards this clone: This sample includes further DNA sequences coding for the same CDR3. This sequence joins TRBV6-5 and TRBJ2-7; possibly TRBD2 for D (5 bases). Looked up from germline, CDR1 is MNHEY and CDR2 is SVGAGI. This CDR3 contains 14 residues. Trimming pared 0 bases from V and 2 bases from J, leaving 8 bases between. The CDR3 DNA reads TGTGCCAGCAGTTACTCGAGGGCAACCTACGAGCAGTACTTC. Its translation is CASSYSRATYEQYF.

The chain carries TRBV30 and TRBJ1-4, with a tentative D call TRBD1 (6 bases). The germline gives CDR1 GTSNPN, CDR2 SVGIG (reference sequence). V was trimmed by 0 bases and J by 8 bases, leaving 16 bases between them. This CDR3 region has 15 residues. CDR3 coding DNA: TGTGCCTGGAGTGTACTTGGTCAGGGGACCGAAAAACTGTTTTTT. Translation: CAWSVLGQGTEKLFF.

The V and J genes are TRBV5-1 and TRBJ2-3; D gene unclear. Trimming took off 0 bases at V and 4 bases at J, with 9 bases between the two ends. Germline loops: CDR1 SGHRS, CDR2 YFSETQ. CDR3 length: 14 amino acids. CDR3 loop: CASSLVLVADTQYF. Here the CDR3 DNA reads TGCGCCAGCAGCTTGGTCCTAGTCGCAGATACGCAGTATTTT.

The chain recombines TRBV27 with TRBJ2-2, with D maybe TRBD1 (6 bases). Between the trimmed V and J ends, which lost 7 bases and 7 bases, there was a span of 16 bases. Germline CDR1 and CDR2: MNHEY and SMNVEV (reference sequence). The CDR3 consists of 14 residues. CDR3 bases: TGTGCCAGCAATAAGGACAGAGCCAACGGGGAGCTGTTTTTT. Amino acid sequence: CASNKDRANGELFF.

The CDR3 sequence: CASSLAGDWGEAFF. The CDR3 bases are TGTGCCAGCAGTTTAGCGGGGGATTGGGGTGAAGCTTTCTTT. The rearrangement links TRBV27 to TRBJ1-1; a weak D match, TRBD1 (5 bases). There are 14 residues in the CDR3. Germline lookup yields CDR1 MNHEY and CDR2 SMNVEV (reference sequence). Trimming stripped 2 bases from V and 7 bases from J, with 14 bases between.

The CDR3 spells CASRPGLGVNEQFF. Here the CDR3 DNA reads TGTGCCAGTAGGCCGGGACTAGGAGTCAATGAGCAGTTCTTC. The chain carries TRBV19 and TRBJ2-1; TRBD2 agrees at 8 bases. V gave up 6 bases and J gave up 6 bases; unmatched junction bases: 7. The CDR3 has 14 residues. Germline V gene lookup returns CDR1 LNHDA and CDR2 SQIVND (reference sequence).

This clone was recorded a few times. The V and J genes are TRBV6-5 and TRBJ2-2, with 7 bases that match TRBD2. CDR1 MNHEY and CDR2 SVGAGI come from the germline V gene. V dropped 2 bases and J dropped 4; count of bases not matched to a gene: 1. The CDR3 is 14 residues long. Here the CDR3 reads CASSYGEGTGELFF. The CDR3 region has the DNA TGTGCCAGCAGTTACGGGGAGGGCACCGGGGAGCTGTTTTTT.

Concerning this clone itself: The same CDR3 also results from other DNA sequences found in this sample. The rearrangement uses TRBV30 and TRBJ1-1; D might be TRBD1 (6 bases). This CDR3 has 13 residues. In germline, CDR1 is GTSNPN, CDR2 SVGIG (reference sequence). The V end lost 2 bases, the J end lost 0 bases, and 7 bases lay between the germline ends. CDR3 loop: CAWSTGMNTEAFF. The CDR3, as DNA: TGTGCCTGGAGTACAGGGATGAACACTGAAGCTTTCTTT.

V and J are TRBV29-1 and TRBJ2-2, with D tentatively TRBD1 (5 bases). This CDR3 is 14 amino acids long. Germline CDR1 and CDR2: SQVTM and ANQGSEA. The germline V and J ends were trimmed by 3 bases and 5 bases, with 13 bases remaining between them. CDR3 bases: TGCAGCGTTGAGGGGCTCACCTCGACCGGGGAGCTGTTTTTT. It translates to CSVEGLTSTGELFF.

The genes are TRBV19 and TRBJ1-4; TRBD1 aligns across 8 bases. CDR3 length equals 15 residues. With V trimmed by 3 bases and J by 8 bases, 8 bases remained unmatched. The germline V gene encodes CDR1 LNHDA and CDR2 SQIVND (reference sequence). The CDR3 DNA follows: TGTGCCAGTAGTATGTGGACAGGGCAGCGGGAAAAACTGTTTTTT. This translates into CASSMWTGQREKLFF.

This clone was recorded a few times. The junction departs from the called germline gene at one end, perhaps through a read error. The chain joins TRBV7-9 to TRBJ2-1; 7 bases agree with TRBD2. Germline V gene data show CDR1 as SEHNR and CDR2 as FQNEAQ (reference sequence). This CDR3 has 15 amino acids. The CDR3 region is CSSTLWGEGYNEQFF. CDR3 coding DNA: TGTTCCAGCACCTTGTGGGGGGAGGGCTACAATGAGCAGTTCTTC.

This clone was seen a single time. The chain joins TRBV5-1 to TRBJ2-1; 10 bases fit TRBD2. The germline CDR1 and CDR2 sequences are SGHRS and YFSETQ. The CDR3 runs 20 residues. V gave up 1 base and J gave up 1 base; unmatched junction bases: 14. The CDR3 nucleotides read TGCGCCAGCAGCTTGCCACTCTTAAGCGGGGGGGCTCGGTCCTACAATGAGCAGTTCTTC. Protein sequence: CASSLPLLSGGARSYNEQFF.

This chain connects TRBV5-1 to TRBJ2-5; tentative D call: TRBD1 (5 bases). Trimming removed 6 bases from V and 4 bases from J, with 22 bases in between. This CDR3 is built from 16 residues. Per the germline V gene, CDR1 is SGHRS and CDR2 is YFSETQ. CDR3 nucleotides: TGCGCCAGCACCGAGAATTTCGTCAGGGATGGAGAGACCCAGTACTTC. This sequence encodes CASTENFVRDGETQYF.

This sequence joins TRBV19 and TRBJ1-5; 8 positions match TRBD1. The V and J ends lost 10 bases and 7 bases, in that order; junction bases with no gene match: 9. Germline assignment: CDR1 LNHDA and CDR2 SQIVND (reference sequence). CDR3 size: 13 residues. This CDR3 reads CATQDRDRQPQHF. The DNA of the CDR3 is TGTGCCACCCAGGACAGGGACAGACAGCCCCAGCATTTT.

This rearrangement joins TRBV7-2 to TRBJ2-2; TRBD2 agrees at 7 bases. V was pared by 5 bases and J by 4 bases, with 13 bases of the junction left unmatched. From germline, CDR1 is SGHTA and CDR2 FQGNSA. The CDR3 loop spans 17 amino acids. For the CDR3, the DNA is TGTGCCAGCAGCCCCTTTATGGGGAGGGCCGTCACCGGGGAGCTGTTTTTT. Translation: CASSPFMGRAVTGELFF.

In this sample, this clone turned up once. The rearrangement uses TRBV21-1 and TRBJ1-4; no check of the table's D call, TRBD1, against the DNA was made. TRBV21-1 is labeled a pseudogene. There are 16 residues in the CDR3. The CDR3 is CASSKRRDSTNEKLFF. In DNA form, the CDR3 reads TGTGCCAGCAGCAAAAGGCGGGACAGTACTAATGAAAAACTGTTTTTT.

The chain employs TRBV7-9 and TRBJ2-2; 8 bases line up with TRBD2. The germline V gene has CDR1 SEHNR and CDR2 FQNEAQ (reference sequence). The CDR3 loop spans 15 amino acids. Unmatched junction bases numbered 4, after V lost 5 bases and J lost 2 bases. The CDR3 sequence is CASSPRTSNTGELFF. CDR3 coding DNA: TGTGCCAGCAGCCCCCGGACTAGCAACACCGGGGAGCTGTTTTTT.

This clone occurred once. This chain connects TRBV28 to TRBJ2-5; D is unclear. The J call is doubtful: the DNA matches TRBJ2-7 better. Germline CDR1 is MDHEN and CDR2 is SYDVKM. The CDR3 covers 14 residues. CDR3 region: CASGAPGSVYEQYF. In DNA form, the CDR3 reads TGTGCCAGCGGAGCCCCTGGGTCCGTCTACGAGCAGTACTTC.

The genes are TRBV7-2 and TRBJ1-5, with D possibly matching TRBD1 (6 bases). The CDR3 runs to 15 residues. Germline V gene sequence: CDR1 SGHTA, CDR2 FQGNSA. V was pared by 1 base and J by 3 bases, with 10 bases between. The CDR3 sequence is CASSLGRGYNQPQHF. The CDR3 nucleotides are TGTGCCAGCAGCTTAGGAAGGGGGTACAATCAGCCCCAGCATTTT.

CDR3 loop: CASTMRGFGNTIYF. CDR3 nucleotides: TGTGCCAGCACCATGAGGGGGTTTGGAAACACCATATATTTT. The gene calls are TRBV7-2 and TRBJ1-3, with D possibly TRBD1 on 6 matching bases. CDR3 length equals 14 residues. The germline V and J ends were trimmed by 7 bases and 3 bases, with 13 bases remaining between them. The germline CDR1 and CDR2 sequences are SGHTA and FQGNSA.

The rearrangement joins TRBV23-1 to TRBJ1-2, with a possible D match to TRBD1 (6 bases). TRBV23-1 is placed among ORFs of uncertain function. CDR3 length: 16 amino acids. Trimming removed 1 base at V and 8 bases at J, with 20 bases between. The CDR3 loop reads CASSQLVGYREGGYTF. CDR3 nucleotide sequence: TGCGCCAGCAGTCAATTGGTGGGTTACAGGGAGGGCGGCTACACCTTC.

The chain links TRBV23-1 to TRBJ1-1; possible D gene TRBD1, 5 bases. TRBV23-1 qualifies as an ORF whose function is uncertain. The V end was cut by 3 bases, the J end by 5 bases, with 10 bases between. The CDR3 runs to 13 residues. The CDR3 reads CASSHRGGTEAFF. The DNA for the CDR3 is TGCGCCAGCAGTCATCGGGGGGGGACTGAAGCTTTCTTT.

The V gene is TRBV28, the J gene TRBJ1-2, with D perhaps TRBD1 (6 bases). CDR1 and CDR2 from the germline V gene are MDHEN and SYDVKM. The length of the CDR3 is 12 residues. V lost 5 bases, J lost 8 bases, and 12 bases lay in between. In nucleotides, the CDR3 is TGTGCCAGCAGTACTCAGGGGAGAGGCTACACCTTC. Translation: CASSTQGRGYTF.

CDR3 DNA sequence: TGTGCCAGCAGTTACAGTCTGAACACTGAAGCTTTCTTT. It codes for CASSYSLNTEAFF. This chain joins TRBV27 and TRBJ1-1, with D unclear. The length of the CDR3 is 13 residues. Trimming shortened V by 4 bases and J by 0 bases, and 6 bases separated the two germline ends. Germline V gene data show CDR1 as MNHEY and CDR2 as SMNVEV (reference sequence).

This chain uses TRBV4-2 with TRBJ1-3; tentative D call: TRBD1 (6 bases). This CDR3 spans 17 amino acids. V lost 0 bases, J lost 4 bases, and 16 bases lay in between. Germline V gene sequence: CDR1 LGHNA, CDR2 YNFKEQ. The CDR3 reads CASSQDPLQGFGNTIYF. CDR3 sequence (DNA): TGTGCCAGCAGCCAAGATCCATTACAGGGTTTCGGAAACACCATATATTTT.

This rearrangement joins TRBV18 to TRBJ1-2, with 8 bases fitting TRBD1. Germline lookup yields CDR1 KGHSH and CDR2 LQKENI. The CDR3 extends over 15 amino acids. V lost 6 bases, J lost 8 bases, and 14 bases stayed unmatched. Here the CDR3 reads CASSLTGGVIDGYTF. In DNA, the CDR3 is TGTGCCAGCTCGCTCACAGGGGGGGTCATTGACGGCTACACCTTC.

V gene TRBV9 combines with J gene TRBJ2-1; D may be TRBD2 (6 bases). The V end lost 5 bases, the J end lost 9 bases, and 9 bases lay between the germline ends. The V gene's germline CDR1 is SGDLS and CDR2 YYNGEE. This CDR3 comprises 11 residues. CDR3 coding DNA: TGTGCCAGCAGTCGGGGGTTTGAGCAGTTCTTC. Its translation: CASSRGFEQFF.